The following is a T cell receptor (beta chain) sequence with its context. Under the authors' procedure: Reference gene primer amplification gave nucleated cell count estimates. Profiled with immunoSEQ multiplex PCR; TCRdb holds only in-frame clones, not every one. That table furnishes V, J and clone size, whereas the DNA furnished D and trimming. Here the sample spans 60,000 to 65,000 clones, around 80% being singletons. The CDR3 contains 13 residues. Germline CDR1 SQVTM, CDR2 ANQGSEA. Trimming cost V 6 bases and J 8 bases; bases outside gene matches: 12. The data originate from a study of blood T cell repertoires in COVID-19. Study-wide background: Acute and convalescent COVID-19 samples came from the United States, Italy and Spain. From T cells, B-cell-depleted T cells, or PBMCs came the material, which was cDNA or gDNA.

Sequenced input: peripheral blood. The TCR sequence derives from a man in his sixties with acute or convalescent COVID-19. The J gene is TRBJ1-2, the V gene TRBV29-1; 7 nucleotides match TRBD1. In DNA, the CDR3 is TGCAGCGTAAGACAAGGGGGCGCGGGAGGCTACACCTTC. Translation gives CSVRQGGAGGYTF.